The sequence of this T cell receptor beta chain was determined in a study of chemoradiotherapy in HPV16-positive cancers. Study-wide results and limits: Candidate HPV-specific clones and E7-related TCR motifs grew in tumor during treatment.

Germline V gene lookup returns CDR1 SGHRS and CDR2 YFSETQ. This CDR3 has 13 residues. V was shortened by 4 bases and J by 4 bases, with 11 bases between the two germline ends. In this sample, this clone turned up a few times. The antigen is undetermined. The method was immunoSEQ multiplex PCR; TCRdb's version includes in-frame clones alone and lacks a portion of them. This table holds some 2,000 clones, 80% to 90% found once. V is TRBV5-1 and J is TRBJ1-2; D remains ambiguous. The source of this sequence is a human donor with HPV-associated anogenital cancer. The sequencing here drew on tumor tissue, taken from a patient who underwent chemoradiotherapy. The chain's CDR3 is CASSPESSYGYTF. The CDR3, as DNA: TGCGCCAGCAGCCCCGAGAGCAGCTATGGCTACACCTTC.